This T cell receptor (beta chain) comes out of a study of T-cell reconstitution after alpha-beta-depleted transplantation in children. Using unique molecular identifiers, the investigators prepared the TCRbeta library. TCRdb ran MiXCR on the PCR reads and lists one entry per CDR3 protein. Among about 72,000 distinct CDR3 sequences, around 6.6% were seen once, and the ten largest hold less than 3%. The source material was PBMCs from the stem cell graft donor, sampled from the stem cell graft. This clonotype was obtained from a human donor who donated a stem cell graft to a child with acute lymphoblastic leukemia.

CDR3 DNA: TGCGCCAGCAGCCCAGCTCTAAGCGGGAGGGACACAGATACGCAGTATTTT. It yields the protein CASSPALSGRDTDTQYF. The chain uses TRBV4-1 and TRBJ2-3; 10 bases align to TRBD2. CDR3 length: 17 amino acids. V trimming: 4 bases; J trimming: 2 bases; junction bases outside the gene matches: 9. The germline V gene encodes CDR1 MGHRA and CDR2 YSYEKL.